The present T cell receptor beta chain was sequenced within a study of T cell repertoires in ileal Crohn's disease. Study-level background: Roughly 40% were active smokers at surgery; median disease duration was 7.9 years. M6 samples are neoterminal ileum biopsies from postoperative colonoscopy. Whole-study findings and limits: Endoscopic recurrence occurred in every patient whose clonality exceeded 26.8%.

Some clones are missing from TCRdb's copy, which holds only in-frame ones; the method was immunoSEQ multiplex PCR. The repertoire holds roughly 60,000 clones, with 85% to 90% as singletons. Details on this clone: The antigen is not known.

The V gene's germline CDR1 is PRHDT and CDR2 FYEKMQ (reference sequence). The CDR3 loop spans 14 amino acids. J gave up 5 bases and V 5 bases, and 7 bases lay outside the gene matches. Time point of the sample: neoterminal ileum biopsy at postoperative endoscopy, about 6 months after surgery. Included were adult ileal or ileocolonic Crohn's patients indicated for ileocolonic resection. V gene TRBV13 combines with J gene TRBJ2-5; 8 bases agree with TRBD1. The sample taken for sequencing was ileal tissue. The TCR was taken from an adult with Crohn's disease. The CDR3 region is CASSKSDRGETQYF. The CDR3 nucleotides are TGTGCCAGCAGCAAGTCAGACAGGGGCGAGACCCAGTACTTC.